The subject of this entry is one T cell receptor beta chain. Its antigen remains unidentified. The data stem from a study of T cell repertoires in cytomegalovirus infection. Study context: As its CMV epitopes, the study selected recently identified HLA-C-restricted and well-studied HLA-B-restricted targets. Public TCR beta signatures provided an indication of both CMV infection and a matching HLA type. The study's findings and limits: HLA-C-restricted CMV-specific TCR beta clonotypes were dominant in the ex vivo response. Summed public TCR beta family frequency identified CMV carriers bearing the relevant HLA.

V shed 0 bases and J shed 3 bases, with 12 bases lying between them. Germline loops: CDR1 MNHNY, CDR2 SVGAGI (reference sequence). This CDR3 region has 16 residues. TCRdb re-derived calls from the reads in MiXCR, one entry per CDR3 protein. This table holds about 400,000 distinct CDR3 sequences, approximately 35% found once. This TCR was sampled from a human donor in good health (CMV status not recorded). Some clones in this sample may be carry-over from other donors' samples. The source was cultured PBMCs, collected from culture after CMV antigen stimulation. The chain recombines TRBV6-6 with TRBJ1-5; D unresolved. The CDR3 DNA reads TGTGCCAGCAGTTACTCGGAGTTAGGGTACAATCAGCCCCAGCATTTT. Translation: CASSYSELGYNQPQHF.